These 9 T cell receptor beta chains share one sample of origin, sequenced in a study of beta chain features in type 1 diabetes. Study results and caveats: All four CD4+ subsets from Type 1 diabetes patients carried moderately but significantly shorter TCRB CDR3s.

No antigens are known for them. Expressed TCRB transcripts were sequenced because the entire RNA isolate underwent reverse transcription. Method: immunoSEQ multiplex PCR; TCRdb's copy keeps in-frame clones and lacks some. The table has more than 250,000 clones, 14% seen once. Specimen: naive CD4+ T cells from blood. The receptors originated from a young man with type 1 diabetes.

This clone showed up just a few times. V gene TRBV7-2 combines with J gene TRBJ1-1, with unresolved D. V lost 2 bases and J 1 base, leaving 5 bases between the germline ends. The CDR3 extends over 13 amino acids. Germline V lookup: CDR1 SGHTA, CDR2 FQGNSA. CDR3 sequence (DNA): TGTGCCAGCAGCTTATACGGGAACACTGAAGCTTTCTTT. Amino acid sequence: CASSLYGNTEAFF.

The chain's CDR3 is CASSSTGNPGLYEQYF. CDR3 in DNA: TGTGCCAGCTCATCTACAGGGAATCCGGGGCTCTACGAGCAGTACTTC. This rearrangement joins TRBV18 to TRBJ2-7; D is perhaps TRBD1 (6 bases). Trimming stripped 5 bases from V and 3 bases from J, with 20 bases between. Per the germline V gene, CDR1 is KGHSH and CDR2 is LQKENI. The CDR3 length is 16 residues.

The chain recombines TRBV6-1 with TRBJ1-2, with TRBD1 matching 8 bases. J was trimmed by 4 bases and V by 1 base; bases with no gene match: 5. Germline CDR1 MNHNS, CDR2 SASEGT. CDR3 length equals 15 residues. The CDR3 sequence: CASSEDQGAIYGYTF. DNA for the CDR3: TGTGCCAGCAGTGAAGATCAGGGGGCTATCTATGGCTACACCTTC.

This clone was observed a few times. The rearrangement joins TRBV30 to TRBJ1-1; D perhaps matches TRBD1 (5 bases). Germline lookup yields CDR1 GTSNPN and CDR2 SVGIG (reference sequence). V was clipped by 0 bases and J by 4 bases, with 12 bases between them. The CDR3 contains 14 residues. CDR3 residues: CAWSVGGLFTEAFF. In nucleotides, the CDR3 is TGTGCCTGGAGTGTTGGGGGGTTGTTCACTGAAGCTTTCTTT.

This clone has a handful of counts. The chain has TRBV29-1 and TRBJ2-1; maybe TRBD2 (6 bases). Looked up from germline, CDR1 is SQVTM and CDR2 is ANQGSEA. V lost 4 bases and J 4 bases, leaving 14 bases between the germline ends. The CDR3 sequence is 14 residues long. CDR3 DNA: TGCAGCGTTGTACGGACTACGGGGTACAATGAGCAGTTCTTC. Translation gives CSVVRTTGYNEQFF.

The sample holds a few counts of this clone. Other DNA sequences in this sample translate to the same CDR3. The rearrangement uses TRBV5-4 and TRBJ2-3; 7 nucleotides agree with TRBD2. Germline trimming cut 0 bases from V and 6 bases from J; bases unmatched to any gene: 4. The CDR3 spans 14 residues. The V gene's germline CDR1 is SGHNT and CDR2 YYREEE (reference sequence). The CDR3 bases are TGTGCCAGCAGCTTGGGGCTAGCGGCGGATACGCAGTATTTT. Protein sequence: CASSLGLAADTQYF.

The rearrangement links TRBV4-2 to TRBJ1-4; the match to TRBD1 covers 10 bases. This CDR3 region has 14 residues. Trimming removed 3 bases from V and 8 bases from J; junction bases left unmatched: 3. Germline values: CDR1 LGHNA, CDR2 YNFKEQ. CDR3 DNA: TGTGCCAGCAGCCAGGGACAGGGGCCCGAAAAACTGTTTTTT. Its translation: CASSQGQGPEKLFF.

This clone was seen only a few times. The chain is built from TRBV28 and TRBJ2-2; the D is unclear. Trimming left V 2 bases short and J 4 bases short, with 5 bases between. CDR1 MDHEN and CDR2 SYDVKM come from the germline V gene. CDR3 length: 13 amino acids. The CDR3 loop reads CASSLRSTGELFF. Here the CDR3 DNA reads TGTGCCAGCAGTTTACGTTCCACCGGGGAGCTGTTTTTT.

The chain combines TRBV7-3 with TRBJ2-5; 11 bases match TRBD1. The trim removed 5 bases at V and 2 bases at J, leaving 4 bases unmatched. Germline V gene sequence: CDR1 SGHTA, CDR2 FQGTGA. This CDR3 region has 15 residues. CDR3 region: CASSQDRGPQETQYF. The CDR3 nucleotides read TGTGCCAGCAGCCAGGACAGGGGGCCACAAGAGACCCAGTACTTC.